This is a list of T cell receptor beta chains from one sample in a study of beta chain features in type 1 diabetes. Assay used: immunoSEQ multiplex PCR; TCRdb lists only in-frame clones, some missing. The sample lists 640,000 or so clones; about 14% were seen once. The sample comprised naive CD4+ T cells from blood. The source of these receptors is a young man with type 1 diabetes. CDR3s include the opening cysteine and the closing phenylalanine or tryptophan. D genes are given only for firm matches. Rows give clone size only sometimes, using once, few, many, or a class for an expanded clone.

v_call: TRBV2; d_call: NA; cdr3_length: 11; clone_size: few; j_call: TRBJ2-3; cdr3_nt: TGTGCCAGCAGCAATATGGATACGCAGTATTTT; cdr3_aa: CASSNMDTQYF
v_call: TRBV7-2; d_call: TRBD2; cdr3_length: 14; clone_size: NA; j_call: TRBJ2-3; cdr3_nt: TGTGCCAGCAGCTTGGGACTAAGCACAGATACGCAGTATTTT; cdr3_aa: CASSLGLSTDTQYF
v_call: TRBV28; d_call: NA; cdr3_length: 11; clone_size: NA; j_call: TRBJ2-7; cdr3_nt: TGTGCCAGCAGCCGATGGTACGAGCAGTACTTC; cdr3_aa: CASSRWYEQYF
v_call: TRBV14; d_call: NA; cdr3_length: 13; clone_size: few; j_call: TRBJ1-1; cdr3_nt: TGTGCCAGCAGCCAAGCCCGCAGGGGAGGGGCTTTCTTT; cdr3_aa: CASSQARRGGAFF
v_call: TRBV5-6; d_call: TRBD2; cdr3_length: 18; clone_size: NA; j_call: TRBJ2-2; cdr3_nt: TGTGCCAGCAGCCCAACGACAGGGACTAGCGGGAACACCGGGGAGCTGTTTTTT; cdr3_aa: CASSPTTGTSGNTGELFF
v_call: TRBV30; d_call: NA; cdr3_length: 15; clone_size: NA; j_call: TRBJ1-1; cdr3_nt: TGTGCCTGGAGTCCCGCCAGAAGTCAAAACACTGAAGCTTTCTTT; cdr3_aa: CAWSPARSQNTEAFF
v_call: TRBV7-9; d_call: TRBD1; cdr3_length: 14; clone_size: NA; j_call: TRBJ1-4; cdr3_nt: TGTGCCAGCAGGTGGACAGGGGGCGGCGAAAAACTGTTTTTT; cdr3_aa: CASRWTGGGEKLFF
v_call: TRBV5-1; d_call: NA; cdr3_length: 12; clone_size: few; j_call: TRBJ2-3; cdr3_nt: TGCGCCAGCAGCTTGCCGGGGACAACAAAGTATTTT; cdr3_aa: CASSLPGTTKYF
v_call: TRBV19; d_call: NA; cdr3_length: 13; clone_size: NA; j_call: TRBJ2-1; cdr3_nt: TGTGCCAGTAGAGGGGATTCCTACAATGAGCAGTTCTTC; cdr3_aa: CASRGDSYNEQFF
v_call: TRBV7-2; d_call: NA; cdr3_length: 15; clone_size: NA; j_call: TRBJ1-1; cdr3_nt: TGTGCCAGCAGCTTCATAGCAGGGTGGTTCACTGAAGCTTTCTTT; cdr3_aa: CASSFIAGWFTEAFF
v_call: TRBV2; d_call: NA; cdr3_length: 11; clone_size: few; j_call: TRBJ2-7; cdr3_nt: TGTGCCAGCAGTGAGAGCGTGGAGCAGTACTTC; cdr3_aa: CASSESVEQYF
v_call: TRBV30; d_call: TRBD2; cdr3_length: 16; clone_size: NA; j_call: TRBJ2-5; cdr3_nt: TGTGCCTGGTCACAGGATAGCGGGAGTTGGCAAGAGACCCAGTACTTC; cdr3_aa: CAWSQDSGSWQETQYF
v_call: TRBV7-9; d_call: TRBD2; cdr3_length: 17; clone_size: NA; j_call: TRBJ2-5; cdr3_nt: TGTGCCAGCATCCTAGCGCGGGTAGCGGGAGAAGGAGAGACCCAGTACTTC; cdr3_aa: CASILARVAGEGETQYF
v_call: TRBV25-1; d_call: NA; cdr3_length: 16; clone_size: few; j_call: TRBJ2-2; cdr3_nt: TGTGCCAGCACCCAGGGAGGAGGCCCTAGCACCGGGGAGCTGTTTTTT; cdr3_aa: CASTQGGGPSTGELFF
v_call: TRBV7-2; d_call: NA; cdr3_length: 14; clone_size: NA; j_call: TRBJ2-5; cdr3_nt: TGTGCCAGCAGCACTGAGGGGGGGAGAGAGACCCAGTACTTC; cdr3_aa: CASSTEGGRETQYF
v_call: TRBV11-3; d_call: NA; cdr3_length: 14; clone_size: NA; j_call: TRBJ2-7; cdr3_nt: TGTGCCAGCAGCCCCAGGGCCTCATCTGGCGAGCAGTACTTC; cdr3_aa: CASSPRASSGEQYF
v_call: TRBV6-6; d_call: NA; cdr3_length: 13; clone_size: NA; j_call: TRBJ1-2; cdr3_nt: TGTGCCAGCATTCACAGGGCGAGCTATGGCTACACCTTC; cdr3_aa: CASIHRASYGYTF
v_call: TRBV7-9; d_call: TRBD1; cdr3_length: 14; clone_size: NA; j_call: TRBJ2-7; cdr3_nt: TGTGCCAGCAGCTTTGGACAGGGGGAGTACGAGCAGTACTTC; cdr3_aa: CASSFGQGEYEQYF
v_call: TRBV5-1; d_call: TRBD2; cdr3_length: 17; clone_size: few; j_call: TRBJ2-7; cdr3_nt: TGCGCCAGCAGCTTGGGTGTGACTAGCGGGAGTGGCTACGAGCAGTACTTC; cdr3_aa: CASSLGVTSGSGYEQYF
v_call: TRBV4-1; d_call: NA; cdr3_length: 14; clone_size: few; j_call: TRBJ2-7; cdr3_nt: TGCGCCAGCAGCCCGAGAACGGTCTCCTACGAGCAGTACTTC; cdr3_aa: CASSPRTVSYEQYF
v_call: TRBV7-9; d_call: TRBD2; cdr3_length: 15; clone_size: NA; j_call: TRBJ2-5; cdr3_nt: TGTGCCAGCAGCCCCCGTGGACTAGAAGCCGTGACCCAGTACTTC; cdr3_aa: CASSPRGLEAVTQYF
v_call: TRBV6-1; d_call: NA; cdr3_length: 16; clone_size: few; j_call: TRBJ2-3; cdr3_nt: TGTGCCAGCGGTGCAGGGAGGGGGATTTTCACAGATACGCAGTATTTT; cdr3_aa: CASGAGRGIFTDTQYF
v_call: TRBV11-2; d_call: NA; cdr3_length: 15; clone_size: few; j_call: TRBJ2-1; cdr3_nt: TGTGCCAGCAGCTTCGGGACCCACTCCTACAATGAGCAGTTCTTC; cdr3_aa: CASSFGTHSYNEQFF
v_call: TRBV29-1; d_call: NA; cdr3_length: 13; clone_size: few; j_call: TRBJ2-5; cdr3_nt: TGCAGCGTTACCCGGGTTTTCCAAGAGACCCAGTACTTC; cdr3_aa: CSVTRVFQETQYF
v_call: TRBV5-4; d_call: NA; cdr3_length: 15; clone_size: NA; j_call: TRBJ2-2; cdr3_nt: TGTGCCAGCAGCTTGGTGACGACGAACACCGGGGAGCTGTTTTTT; cdr3_aa: CASSLVTTNTGELFF
v_call: TRBV25-1; d_call: NA; cdr3_length: 15; clone_size: NA; j_call: TRBJ1-4; cdr3_nt: TGTGCCAGCAGTGAATGGCGGGGTTCTAATGAAAAACTGTTTTTT; cdr3_aa: CASSEWRGSNEKLFF
v_call: TRBV29-1; d_call: NA; cdr3_length: 12; clone_size: few; j_call: TRBJ2-5; cdr3_nt: TGCAGCGTTGGTGGCAGTTCAGAGACCCAGTACTTC; cdr3_aa: CSVGGSSETQYF
v_call: TRBV5-1; d_call: TRBD1; cdr3_length: 18; clone_size: NA; j_call: TRBJ2-6; cdr3_nt: TGCGCCAGCAGCTTATTTGGGACAGGGGCCTCTGGGGCCAACGTCCTGACTTTC; cdr3_aa: CASSLFGTGASGANVLTF
v_call: TRBV2; d_call: NA; cdr3_length: 14; clone_size: few; j_call: TRBJ1-2; cdr3_nt: TGTGCCAGCAGTCGACAGCGGGCTAGCTATGGCTACACCTTC; cdr3_aa: CASSRQRASYGYTF
v_call: TRBV19; d_call: TRBD1; cdr3_length: 14; clone_size: few; j_call: TRBJ1-5; cdr3_nt: TGTGCCAGTAGACCGACAGGGAGGAATCAGCCCCAGCATTTT; cdr3_aa: CASRPTGRNQPQHF
v_call: TRBV7-9; d_call: TRBD1; cdr3_length: 13; clone_size: NA; j_call: TRBJ1-1; cdr3_nt: TGTGCCAGCAGCCTAGGACAGGCGGATGAAGCTTTCTTT; cdr3_aa: CASSLGQADEAFF
v_call: TRBV25-1; d_call: NA; cdr3_length: 13; clone_size: few; j_call: TRBJ2-1; cdr3_nt: TGTGCCAGCAGTCGAACCCCGGGGAATGAGCAGTTCTTC; cdr3_aa: CASSRTPGNEQFF
v_call: TRBV13; d_call: NA; cdr3_length: 15; clone_size: few; j_call: TRBJ2-1; cdr3_nt: TGTGCCAGCAGCTTACACAGGGGTCTGGGAGGGGAGCAGTTCTTC; cdr3_aa: CASSLHRGLGGEQFF
v_call: TRBV7-2; d_call: NA; cdr3_length: 16; clone_size: NA; j_call: TRBJ1-6; cdr3_nt: TGTGCCAGCAGCTTAGGTGGCAGGTTTTTCTATTCACCCCTCCACTTT; cdr3_aa: CASSLGGRFFYSPLHF
v_call: TRBV7-2; d_call: NA; cdr3_length: 15; clone_size: NA; j_call: TRBJ2-3; cdr3_nt: TGTGCCAGCACCGCAGGGATAAGGGGCACAGATACGCAGTATTTT; cdr3_aa: CASTAGIRGTDTQYF
v_call: TRBV6-5; d_call: NA; cdr3_length: 14; clone_size: NA; j_call: TRBJ1-1; cdr3_nt: TGTGCCAGCAGTTACGCGGGTTCGAGCACTGAAGCTTTCTTT; cdr3_aa: CASSYAGSSTEAFF
v_call: TRBV28; d_call: TRBD1; cdr3_length: 15; clone_size: NA; j_call: TRBJ1-1; cdr3_nt: TGTGCCAGCAGTTTTTCCGGGACAGGGGGCACTGAAGCTTTCTTT; cdr3_aa: CASSFSGTGGTEAFF
v_call: TRBV29-1; d_call: NA; cdr3_length: 13; clone_size: NA; j_call: TRBJ1-4; cdr3_nt: TGCAGCGTTGCGAGGCAGCAAAATGAAAAACTGTTTTTT; cdr3_aa: CSVARQQNEKLFF
v_call: TRBV5-1; d_call: NA; cdr3_length: 14; clone_size: few; j_call: TRBJ2-7; cdr3_nt: TGCGCCAGCAGCTTGGGAGACAGGAACTACGAGCAGTACTTC; cdr3_aa: CASSLGDRNYEQYF
v_call: TRBV30; d_call: NA; cdr3_length: 13; clone_size: NA; j_call: TRBJ2-5; cdr3_nt: TGTGCCTGCATAACAGGGCACCAAGAGACCCAGTACTTC; cdr3_aa: CACITGHQETQYF
v_call: TRBV6-5; d_call: NA; cdr3_length: 14; clone_size: NA; j_call: TRBJ2-1; cdr3_nt: TGTGCCAGCAGCATAAAGAGCTCCTACAATGAGCAGTTCTTC; cdr3_aa: CASSIKSSYNEQFF
v_call: TRBV4-1; d_call: TRBD2; cdr3_length: 15; clone_size: NA; j_call: TRBJ2-7; cdr3_nt: TGCGCCAGCAGCCAACCCCGGGCGGGAGGGCGGCAGCAGTACTTC; cdr3_aa: CASSQPRAGGRQQYF
v_call: TRBV30; d_call: NA; cdr3_length: 12; clone_size: NA; j_call: TRBJ2-4; cdr3_nt: TGTGCCTGGAGTTTAAATAGGGGGATCCAGTACTTC; cdr3_aa: CAWSLNRGIQYF
v_call: TRBV5-1; d_call: TRBD1; cdr3_length: 16; clone_size: NA; j_call: TRBJ2-1; cdr3_nt: TGCGCCAGCCTTAAAGGGGACAGGGGGCCAGAGGATGAGCAGTTCTTC; cdr3_aa: CASLKGDRGPEDEQFF
v_call: TRBV20-1; d_call: NA; cdr3_length: 10; clone_size: NA; j_call: TRBJ2-1; cdr3_nt: TGCAGCGCGACGTTCAATGAGCAGTTCTTC; cdr3_aa: CSATFNEQFF
v_call: TRBV19; d_call: NA; cdr3_length: 13; clone_size: few; j_call: TRBJ1-1; cdr3_nt: TGTGCCAGTACTCGGGGTAGAGACACTGAAGCTTTCTTT; cdr3_aa: CASTRGRDTEAFF
v_call: TRBV7-9; d_call: NA; cdr3_length: 13; clone_size: NA; j_call: TRBJ2-7; cdr3_nt: TGTGCCAGCAGCTTATTGGTCTTCTACGAGCAGTACTTC; cdr3_aa: CASSLLVFYEQYF
v_call: TRBV5-1; d_call: NA; cdr3_length: 12; clone_size: NA; j_call: TRBJ2-3; cdr3_nt: TGCGCCAGCAGCCCGGGAGTAGATACGCAGTATTTT; cdr3_aa: CASSPGVDTQYF